Shown below are 26 T cell receptor beta chains from a single sample sequenced in a study of T cell changes during pregnancy in multiple sclerosis (dated by TCRdb to about 2019). Receptor amplification or capture employed the immunoSEQ multiplex PCR assay. As stored in TCRdb, this immuneACCESS dataset retains in-frame rearrangements with V and J assigned. A fraction of the clones does not appear; measured against another copy, unresolved V genes explain less than half of the discrepancy, and the remainder lacks a known reason. In all, the sample holds tens of thousands of clones, and approximately 94% of those were seen once. Clones ranked in the top ten supply roughly 5% of the sample. This sample comprised CD8+ T cells from peripheral blood mononuclear cells, obtained before pregnancy. Every receptor here comes from a female donor with multiple sclerosis, enrolled in a pregnancy study.

This chain links TRBV29-1 with TRBJ1-2; D is possibly TRBD1 (5 bases). Per germline, CDR1 SQVTM and CDR2 ANQGSEA. The V gene lost 5 bases and the J gene lost 2 bases, with 12 bases spanning the gap. This CDR3 contains 13 residues. The CDR3 here is CSVPGGYNYGYTF. CDR3 coding DNA: TGCAGCGTTCCCGGGGGATACAACTATGGCTACACCTTC.

The rearrangement links TRBV27 to TRBJ2-7; D is perhaps TRBD1 (7 bases). Germline V gene data show CDR1 as MNHEY and CDR2 as SMNVEV (reference sequence). The CDR3 sequence is 13 residues long. Trimming took 5 bases from V and 4 from J, leaving 12 bases between them. CDR3 sequence reads: CASSAGQFYEQYF. The DNA for the CDR3 is TGTGCCAGCAGTGCGGGACAGTTTTACGAGCAGTACTTC.

The V gene is TRBV11-2, the J gene TRBJ2-3; D is possibly TRBD1 (5 bases). The germline gives CDR1 SGHAT, CDR2 FQNNGV. Trimming stripped 2 bases from V and 7 bases from J, with 13 bases between. The CDR3 sequence is 14 residues long. CDR3 coding DNA: TGTGCCAGCAGCTTACAGGGTCCCTTCCATACGCAGTATTTT. This encodes CASSLQGPFHTQYF.

The V and J genes are TRBV7-9 and TRBJ1-5; TRBD1 matches 7 bases. Germline V gene sequence: CDR1 SEHNR, CDR2 FQNEAQ (reference sequence). This CDR3 has 12 residues. With 6 bases clipped from V and 7 bases from J, the junction kept 3 bases outside the gene matches. CDR3 amino acids: CASSSRGQPQHF. Written as DNA, the CDR3 is TGTGCCAGCAGTTCCAGGGGGCAGCCCCAGCATTTT.

CDR3 sequence (DNA): TGCGCCAGCAGCCAAGAAGTTGGGAGGCCGTGGGCTAGCGGGAGAATCTACGAGCAGTACTTC. It specifies CASSQEVGRPWASGRIYEQYF. The chain is built from TRBV4-3 and TRBJ2-7, with 10 bases identical to TRBD2. Germline lookup yields CDR1 LGHNA and CDR2 YSLEER. This CDR3 contains 21 residues. With 0 bases clipped from V and 3 bases from J, the junction kept 20 bases outside the gene matches.

This clone was counted once. V gene TRBV19 combines with J gene TRBJ2-7; the match to TRBD2 covers 7 bases. The germline V gene has CDR1 LNHDA and CDR2 SQIVND (reference sequence). V was clipped by 3 bases and J by 3 bases; unmatched bases: 14. The CDR3 is made up of 17 amino acids. CDR3 nucleotide sequence: TGTGCCAGTAGTATTGGATGGCTAGCGGAAGGTTACTACGAGCAGTACTTC. This translates into CASSIGWLAEGYYEQYF.

This clone is medium-sized (0.01 to 0.1%). The J gene is TRBJ2-7, the V gene TRBV4-3; D is undetermined. This CDR3 has 14 amino acids. In germline, CDR1 is LGHNA, CDR2 YSLEER. V dropped 0 bases and J dropped 3 bases, with 9 bases sitting between them. The CDR3 region has the DNA TGCGCCAGCAGCCAAGACAGATCGAACTACGAGCAGTACTTC. It codes for CASSQDRSNYEQYF.

The V call is TRBV11-2, the J call TRBJ1-1, with TRBD1 as a possible D gene (6 bases). Trimming removed 5 bases from V and 3 bases from J, with 13 bases in between. This CDR3 comprises 14 residues. Germline V gives CDR1 SGHAT, CDR2 FQNNGV. The CDR3 region is CASSPRTGYTEAFF. The CDR3 DNA sequence: TGTGCCAGCAGCCCCCGCACAGGGTACACTGAAGCTTTCTTT.

The chain is built from TRBV7-9 and TRBJ2-2; no definite D call. Germline V gives CDR1 SEHNR, CDR2 FQNEAQ (reference sequence). The ends were cut back, 6 bases at V and 0 bases at J, with 5 bases in the middle. This CDR3 has 13 amino acids. The CDR3 reads CASRTANTGELFF. CDR3 sequence (DNA): TGTGCCAGCAGAACAGCGAACACCGGGGAGCTGTTTTTT. The whole variable domain, remainder taken from reference TRBV7-9 and TRBJ2-2, is DTGVSQNPRHKITKRGQNVTFRCDPISEHNRLYWYRQTLGQGPEFLTYFQNEAQLEKSRLLSDRFSAERPKGSFSTLEIQRTEQGDSAMYLCASRTANTGELFFGEGSRLTVL.

This rearrangement joins TRBV10-1 to TRBJ2-1; D gene uncertain. This CDR3 is built from 14 residues. V dropped 9 bases and J dropped 0 bases, with 12 bases sitting between them. Germline V CDR1 and CDR2: WNHNN, SYGVQD (reference sequence). The CDR3 sequence: CARLTVSSYNEQFF. Here the CDR3 DNA reads TGCGCCAGACTAACGGTGAGCTCCTACAATGAGCAGTTCTTC.

V usage is TRBV5-4 and J usage is TRBJ2-3; weak D call: TRBD2 (6 bases). The ends were cut back, 0 bases at V and 0 bases at J, with 8 bases in the middle. CDR1 and CDR2 (germline): SGHNT, YYREEE (reference sequence). The CDR3 runs to 15 residues. The CDR3: CASSLVGGSTDTQYF. The DNA of the CDR3 is TGTGCCAGCAGCTTGGTGGGGGGTAGCACAGATACGCAGTATTTT.

This sequence joins TRBV4-2 and TRBJ2-7; 8 nucleotides align to TRBD1. The germline V gene encodes CDR1 LGHNA and CDR2 YNFKEQ. V lost 5 bases and J lost 0; bases outside the gene matches: 3. The CDR3 is 14 residues long. CDR3 sequence reads: CASSAGTGSYEQYF. As DNA, the CDR3 is TGTGCCAGCAGCGCGGGGACAGGCTCCTACGAGCAGTACTTC.

The V call is TRBV30, the J call TRBJ1-2, with no clear D. The CDR3 extends over 14 amino acids. From germline, CDR1 is GTSNPN and CDR2 SVGIG (reference sequence). The germline V and J ends were trimmed by 4 bases and 4 bases, with 16 bases remaining between them. CDR3 residues: CAWTPRNAGYGYTF. CDR3 sequence (DNA): TGTGCCTGGACTCCGAGAAATGCCGGCTATGGCTACACCTTC.

The chain recombines TRBV5-4 with TRBJ1-2; 7 positions match TRBD1. The CDR3 covers 16 residues. Germline trimming cut 2 bases from V and 0 bases from J; bases unmatched to any gene: 7. Per germline, CDR1 SGHNT and CDR2 YYREEE (reference sequence). The CDR3 loop is CASSLDAGGSNYGYTF. The CDR3 DNA sequence: TGTGCCAGCAGCTTAGACGCAGGGGGTTCTAACTATGGCTACACCTTC.

The chain's CDR3 is CASSVGQGVQPQHF. The CDR3 DNA reads TGTGCCAGCAGCGTCGGACAGGGAGTGCAGCCCCAGCATTTT. The V call is TRBV28, the J call TRBJ1-5; 8 nucleotides align to TRBD1. This CDR3 has 14 residues. CDR1 MDHEN and CDR2 SYDVKM come from the germline V gene. The V and J ends lost 6 bases and 7 bases, in that order; junction bases with no gene match: 8.

The chain couples TRBV2 to TRBJ1-6; tentative D call: TRBD1 (6 bases). The V gene lost 8 bases and the J gene lost 6 bases, with 17 bases spanning the gap. This CDR3 has 15 amino acids. Germline CDR1 SNHLY, CDR2 FYNNEI. Here the CDR3 DNA reads TGTGCCAGCCTGCGGCTACAGGGACCTAATTCACCCCTCCACTTT. This translates into CASLRLQGPNSPLHF. The full variable domain, with the rest looked up from reference TRBV2 and TRBJ1-6, is EPEVTQTPSHQVTQMGQEVILRCVPISNHLYFYWYRQILGQKVEFLVSFYNNEISEKSEIFDDQFSVERPDGSNFTLKIRSTKLEDSAMYFCASLRLQGPNSPLHFGNGTRLTVT.

The chain joins TRBV19 to TRBJ1-3; no firm D call. This CDR3 region has 15 residues. Per the germline V gene, CDR1 is LNHDA and CDR2 is SQIVND (reference sequence). The germline V and J ends were trimmed by 7 bases and 0 bases, with 13 bases remaining between them. CDR3 in DNA: TGTGCCAGTATATTTACAGCTTACTCTGGAAACACCATATATTTT. It is translated as CASIFTAYSGNTIYF.

The V call is TRBV11-2, the J call TRBJ2-7, with 9 bases lining up with TRBD2. V lost 3 bases to trimming and J lost 7 bases; unmatched junction nucleotides: 13. This CDR3 is 16 amino acids long. Germline assignment: CDR1 SGHAT and CDR2 FQNNGV. The CDR3 nucleotides are TGTGCCAGCAGCTTTGGGGTAGCGGGAGAGTTGAGGGAGCAGTACTTC. Its protein product is CASSFGVAGELREQYF.

The chain couples TRBV6-6 to TRBJ1-5, with 7 bases that match TRBD1. Germline lookup yields CDR1 MNHNY and CDR2 SVGAGI (reference sequence). The CDR3 contains 13 residues. Losses at the gene ends were 5 bases for V and 4 bases for J; bases not matched to a gene: 2. The CDR3 nucleotides are TGTGCCAGCAGTATACAGGGGAATCAGCCCCAGCATTTT. It encodes CASSIQGNQPQHF.

The chain carries TRBV7-9 and TRBJ2-3, with D possibly TRBD2 on 6 matching bases. Germline CDR1 reads SEHNR; CDR2 reads FQNEAQ (reference sequence). Trimming removed 7 bases at V and 7 bases at J, with 18 bases between. This CDR3 is built from 14 residues. CDR3 nucleotide sequence: TGTGCCAGCACCCCCCCTCAGGAGGGATATACGCAGTATTTT. Translating gives CASTPPQEGYTQYF.

The rearrangement uses TRBV7-2 and TRBJ2-1, with 9 bases lining up with TRBD2. The CDR3 runs to 15 residues. Germline V lookup: CDR1 SGHTA, CDR2 FQGNSA. V dropped 7 bases and J dropped 3; count of bases not matched to a gene: 7. CDR3 nucleotide sequence: TGTGCCAGCACCCCGGCAGCGGGAGGCTACAATGAGCAGTTCTTC. Translated: CASTPAAGGYNEQFF.

This chain links TRBV9 with TRBJ2-2; D gene unclear. The CDR3 loop spans 12 amino acids. V was clipped by 5 bases and J by 4 bases, with 6 bases between them. Germline assignment: CDR1 SGDLS and CDR2 YYNGEE. The DNA of the CDR3 is TGTGCCAGCAGTTGGAGCACCGGGGAGCTGTTTTTT. Its translation is CASSWSTGELFF.

The rearrangement links TRBV6-5 to TRBJ2-1; D remains unclear. Per germline, CDR1 MNHEY and CDR2 SVGAGI. V was trimmed by 1 base and J by 9 bases, leaving 4 bases between them. This CDR3 has 11 amino acids. DNA for the CDR3: TGTGCCAGCAGTTACTTTAGTGAGCAGTTCTTC. It is translated as CASSYFSEQFF.

The chain has TRBV6-4 and TRBJ2-3; maybe TRBD1 (6 bases). This CDR3 has 15 residues. The germline V gene has CDR1 MRHNA and CDR2 SNTAGT. The V gene lost 2 bases and the J gene lost 6 bases, with 15 bases spanning the gap. Here the CDR3 reads CASSDEGQGSDTQYF. The CDR3 nucleotides read TGTGCCAGCAGTGACGAGGGGCAGGGGTCGGATACGCAGTATTTT.

The chain joins TRBV4-1 to TRBJ1-2; 7 positions agree with TRBD1. The CDR3 extends over 16 amino acids. V trimming: 0 bases; J trimming: 2 bases; junction bases outside the gene matches: 6. Germline CDR1 is MGHRA and CDR2 is YSYEKL. The CDR3 loop reads CASSQDLTGMNYGYTF. For the CDR3, the DNA is TGCGCCAGCAGCCAAGATCTGACAGGGATGAACTATGGCTACACCTTC.

J is TRBJ1-1 and V is TRBV28; tentative D call: TRBD1 (6 bases). The V end was cut by 5 bases, the J end by 0 bases, with 13 bases between. The CDR3 extends over 15 amino acids. CDR1 and CDR2 (germline): MDHEN, SYDVKM. The CDR3 nucleotides are TGTGCCAGCAGTGTTCAGGGGTTCATGAACACTGAAGCTTTCTTT. It encodes CASSVQGFMNTEAFF. The full variable domain, rest sourced from reference TRBV28 and TRBJ1-1, is DVKVTQSSRYLVKRTGEKVFLECVQDMDHENMFWYRQDPGLGLRLIYFSYDVKMKEKGDIPEGYSVSREKKERFSLILESASTNQTSMYLCASSVQGFMNTEAFFGQGTRLTVV.